Given below is one TCR beta chain in context. CDR1 GTSNPN and CDR2 SVGIG come from the germline V gene (reference sequence). Germline trimming cut 2 bases from V and 5 bases from J; bases unmatched to any gene: 7. This CDR3 comprises 15 residues. This sample stems from a study of blood T cell repertoires in COVID-19. Across the whole study: The United States, Italy and Spain provided the acute and convalescent COVID-19 samples.

Participants were aged about 18 to 100 years from about two dozen US areas. Participants had their cohort set by participant-reported clinical history. Either two negative PCRs, clearance, or symptom resolution qualified Cohort 3 donors as recovered. Repertoires were generated with immunoSEQ multiplex PCR, while TCRdb's copy carries only in-frame clones and drops some. The sample comprises roughly 310,000 clones, around 90% of which are singletons, and around 2.7% rests with the top ten. The sequence was collected from a man aged 55 to 70 who had recovered from COVID-19. Source material: PBMCs or T cells enriched from blood (not recorded which). The rearrangement links TRBV30 to TRBJ2-5; 11 positions match TRBD1. CDR3 DNA: TGTGCCTGGAGTCGTGGGACAGGGGGTCGTGAGACCCAGTACTTC. Residues: CAWSRGTGGRETQYF.